These 25 T cell receptor beta chains were sequenced from one sample in a study of memory CD4+ T cells and cytomegalovirus serostatus (dated by TCRdb to between 2019 and 2020). Libraries were prepared through the immunoSEQ multiplex PCR assay. TCRdb obtained this table from immuneACCESS and retained in-frame rearrangements with V and J assigned. These tables miss some clones; where compared with another copy, unresolved V genes account for less than half of the shortfall, and the remainder is unexplained. The sample table contains 80,000 or so clones; only one count was recorded for roughly 78% of them. The ten largest make up 2% to 3% of the sample. Single viable CD3+CD4+CD8-CD45RO+ cells were sorted as memory CD4+ T cells on a FACSAria II. The sequenced sample consisted of memory CD4+ T cells from blood. The receptors were gathered from an adult in good health and CMV-seropositive.

In this sample, this clone turned up a few times. The chain combines TRBV10-1 with TRBJ1-1; TRBD1 might be the D (5 bases). Germline CDR1 reads WNHNN; CDR2 reads SYGVQD (reference sequence). This CDR3 is 15 amino acids long. Trimming cost V 0 bases and J 1 base, with 9 bases left between them. The CDR3 DNA follows: TGCGCCAGCAGTGAGTCGGGGGTGAGGAACACTGAAGCTTTCTTT. Protein product: CASSESGVRNTEAFF.

This clone was recorded many times. This rearrangement joins TRBV4-2 to TRBJ1-5; D call uncertain. V lost 3 bases, J lost 7 bases, and 10 bases lay in between. Germline CDR1 reads LGHNA; CDR2 reads YNFKEQ. CDR3 length equals 13 residues. The CDR3 DNA reads as TGTGCCAGCAGCCAGGACCTGCTCCAGCCCCAGCATTTT. Its protein product is CASSQDLLQPQHF.

The chain links TRBV11-3 to TRBJ2-1, with D maybe TRBD2 (6 bases). The germline V and J ends were trimmed by 1 base and 6 bases, with 13 bases remaining between them. The CDR3 loop spans 15 amino acids. Looked up from germline, CDR1 is SGHNT and CDR2 is YENEEA. The CDR3 here is CASSLAGDELNEQFF. As DNA, the CDR3 is TGTGCCAGCAGCTTAGCGGGAGATGAGCTCAATGAGCAGTTCTTC.

V is TRBV19 and J is TRBJ1-4; D gene ambiguous. V lost 4 bases and J 8 bases, leaving 11 bases between the germline ends. The CDR3 consists of 13 residues. Germline values: CDR1 LNHDA, CDR2 SQIVND (reference sequence). The DNA of the CDR3 is TGTGCCAGTAGTAAAGCACCTGGCGAAAAACTGTTTTTT. It is translated as CASSKAPGEKLFF.

This clone was seen more than once but under ten times. The J gene is TRBJ1-2, the V gene TRBV5-1; D remains ambiguous. The CDR3 totals 13 residues. Deletions cut 4 bases from V and 6 bases from J, with 13 bases between. Germline assignment: CDR1 SGHRS and CDR2 YFSETQ. The CDR3 loop reads CASSPMAPDGYTF. The CDR3 nucleotides read TGCGCCAGCAGCCCTATGGCACCAGATGGCTACACCTTC.

The chain has TRBV6-5 and TRBJ1-2; D perhaps matches TRBD1 (5 bases). CDR1 is MNHEY and CDR2 is SVGAGI in the germline V gene. CDR3 length: 14 residues. V lost 2 bases and J lost 2, with 9 bases in between. CDR3 sequence: CASSYDSSNYGYTF. The CDR3 DNA reads as TGTGCCAGCAGTTACGACAGTTCCAACTATGGCTACACCTTC.

This sequence joins TRBV28 and TRBJ1-5; D is uncertain. The CDR3 spans 13 residues. Germline CDR1 is MDHEN and CDR2 is SYDVKM. Deletions cut 4 bases from V and 4 bases from J, with 8 bases between. The CDR3 protein is CASSWAGNQPQHF. The CDR3 DNA is TGTGCCAGCAGTTGGGCGGGGAATCAGCCCCAGCATTTT. Complete variable domain (other parts from reference TRBV28 and TRBJ1-5): DVKVTQSSRYLVKRTGEKVFLECVQDMDHENMFWYRQDPGLGLRLIYFSYDVKMKEKGDIPEGYSVSREKKERFSLILESASTNQTSMYLCASSWAGNQPQHFGDGTRLSIL.

This chain links TRBV10-2 with TRBJ2-7, with TRBD1 matching 7 bases. Trimming at V came to 7 bases and at J to 6 bases, leaving 9 bases not matched to a gene. Per the germline V gene, CDR1 is WSHSY and CDR2 is SAAADI. The CDR3 runs to 13 residues. The CDR3 DNA sequence: TGCGCCAGCACCTTTACACAGGGGAGCGAGCAGTACTTC. The encoded protein is CASTFTQGSEQYF.

This chain links TRBV7-2 with TRBJ2-7; no clear D gene. Trimming cost V 6 bases and J 0 bases, with 9 bases left between them. This CDR3 is built from 13 residues. CDR1 is SGHTA and CDR2 is FQGNSA in the germline V gene. The CDR3 is CASSARSSYEQYF. In DNA, the CDR3 is TGTGCCAGCAGTGCCAGGAGCTCCTACGAGCAGTACTTC.

The gene calls are TRBV5-4 and TRBJ2-5; TRBD2 might be the D (6 bases). The V gene's germline CDR1 is SGHNT and CDR2 YYREEE (reference sequence). The CDR3 spans 16 residues. The V end lost 0 bases, the J end lost 4 bases, and 16 bases lay between the germline ends. In nucleotides, the CDR3 is TGTGCCAGCAGCTTGGTGGGGGGATCTCCTCGAGAGACCCAGTACTTC. Translation gives CASSLVGGSPRETQYF.

The J gene is TRBJ2-7, the V gene TRBV4-1; D remains unclear. V was shortened by 4 bases and J by 4 bases, with 14 bases between the two germline ends. This CDR3 has 14 amino acids. Germline loops: CDR1 MGHRA, CDR2 YSYEKL. The CDR3 nucleotides read TGCGCCAGCAGCCCCTACCCCCGATATTACGAGCAGTACTTC. This translates into CASSPYPRYYEQYF.

The V gene is TRBV7-9, the J gene TRBJ2-7; weak D call: TRBD1 (6 bases). CDR1 and CDR2 (germline): SEHNR, FQNEAQ (reference sequence). The CDR3 sequence is 14 residues long. V gave up 3 bases and J gave up 7 bases, with 16 bases separating them. CDR3 sequence reads: CASSLWTDSVEQYF. CDR3 DNA sequence: TGTGCCAGCAGCTTGTGGACAGATTCGGTGGAGCAGTACTTC.

The J gene is TRBJ1-2, the V gene TRBV6-1; D might be TRBD1 (6 bases). V dropped 0 bases and J dropped 5 bases, with 16 bases sitting between them. This CDR3 contains 16 residues. The germline V gene encodes CDR1 MNHNS and CDR2 SASEGT. For the CDR3, the DNA is TGTGCCAGCAGTGAAGCGCTTAGTTGGACAGAATATGGCTACACCTTC. Translating gives CASSEALSWTEYGYTF.

The chain joins TRBV18 to TRBJ2-1; 10 bases are a match to TRBD2. V shed 3 bases and J 7 bases; nucleotides not matched to a gene: 6. CDR1 KGHSH and CDR2 LQKENI come from the germline V gene. The CDR3 is made up of 15 amino acids. The CDR3 loop reads CASSPQRGGLNEQFF. In nucleotides, the CDR3 is TGTGCCAGCTCACCGCAGCGGGGGGGCCTTAATGAGCAGTTCTTC. Full variable domain (remainder filled in from reference TRBV18 and TRBJ2-1): NAGVMQNPRHLVRRRGQEARLRCSPMKGHSHVYWYRQLPEEGLKFMVYLQKENIIDESGMPKERFSAEFPKEGPSILRIQQVVRGDSAAYFCASSPQRGGLNEQFFGPGTRLTVL.

The V call is TRBV4-2, the J call TRBJ2-7; D gene uncertain. CDR1 LGHNA and CDR2 YNFKEQ come from the germline V gene. V lost 10 bases and J 0 bases, leaving 16 bases between the germline ends. This CDR3 is built from 14 residues. This chain's CDR3 is CATRMDGSSYEQYF. The CDR3 DNA sequence: TGTGCCACCAGGATGGACGGCAGCTCCTACGAGCAGTACTTC.

The chain carries TRBV28 and TRBJ2-4, with D possibly TRBD1 on 6 matching bases. Trimming cost V 5 bases and J 0 bases, with 14 bases left between them. CDR3 length: 16 residues. Germline CDR1 is MDHEN and CDR2 is SYDVKM. CDR3 amino acids: CASSVRDNRAKNIQYF. The CDR3 coding sequence is TGTGCCAGCAGTGTCCGGGACAACCGAGCCAAAAACATTCAGTACTTC. The whole variable domain, remainder taken from reference TRBV28 and TRBJ2-4, is DVKVTQSSRYLVKRTGEKVFLECVQDMDHENMFWYRQDPGLGLRLIYFSYDVKMKEKGDIPEGYSVSREKKERFSLILESASTNQTSMYLCASSVRDNRAKNIQYFGAGTRLSVL.

The chain is built from TRBV27 and TRBJ1-1; perhaps TRBD1 as D (6 bases). Trimming removed 10 bases at V and 5 bases at J, with 14 bases between. Germline V CDR1 and CDR2: MNHEY, SMNVEV (reference sequence). The CDR3 is 12 residues long. CDR3 amino acids: CATGGGLTEAFF. The CDR3 DNA reads as TGTGCCACGGGGGGCGGGCTTACTGAAGCTTTCTTT.

The CDR3 bases are TGTGCCAGCAGACACTCCGGGACAGGACTGGGCGAGCAGTACTTC. Encoded protein: CASRHSGTGLGEQYF. This rearrangement joins TRBV6-6 to TRBJ2-7; TRBD1 matches 8 bases. The CDR3 extends over 15 amino acids. The germline gives CDR1 MNHNY, CDR2 SVGAGI (reference sequence). V gave up 6 bases and J gave up 6 bases; unmatched junction bases: 13.

The chain has TRBV4-1 and TRBJ2-5; 12 bases map to TRBD2. Trimming took 3 bases from V and 3 from J; bases not matched to a gene: 11. Germline CDR1 reads MGHRA; CDR2 reads YSYEKL. The length of the CDR3 is 18 residues. The CDR3: CASSQVLAGGPVEETQYF. The CDR3 coding sequence is TGCGCCAGCAGCCAGGTCCTAGCGGGAGGGCCAGTAGAAGAGACCCAGTACTTC.

This clone showed up just once. V and J are TRBV18 and TRBJ2-5; D assignment may be TRBD1 or TRBD2 (5 bases each). The CDR3 is 15 residues long. V was pared by 0 bases and J by 1 base, with 9 bases between. Germline V gives CDR1 KGHSH, CDR2 LQKENI. CDR3 in DNA: TGTGCCAGCTCACCACCGAGGGGAAGCCAAGAGACCCAGTACTTC. As protein: CASSPPRGSQETQYF.

V usage is TRBV11-3 and J usage is TRBJ2-1; 7 nucleotides line up with TRBD1. CDR1 SGHNT and CDR2 YENEEA come from the germline V gene. The junction had 1 base not matched to a gene; V was cut back by 5 bases and J by 6 bases. This CDR3 comprises 12 residues. The CDR3 here is CASSRDSNEQFF. In DNA, the CDR3 is TGTGCCAGCAGCCGGGACAGCAATGAGCAGTTCTTC.

This chain uses TRBV2 with TRBJ1-5; D not resolved. This CDR3 comprises 13 residues. Germline CDR1 and CDR2: SNHLY and FYNNEI. V lost 7 bases and J lost 4, with 11 bases in between. The CDR3 DNA follows: TGTGCCAGCAAAAACAGCGGGAATCAGCCCCAGCATTTT. Protein product: CASKNSGNQPQHF. Supplemented by reference TRBV2 and TRBJ1-5, the full variable domain reads EPEVTQTPSHQVTQMGQEVILRCVPISNHLYFYWYRQILGQKVEFLVSFYNNEISEKSEIFDDQFSVERPDGSNFTLKIRSTKLEDSAMYFCASKNSGNQPQHFGDGTRLSIL.

The V and J genes are TRBV25-1 and TRBJ2-5, with D possibly TRBD2 on 5 matching bases. Germline V gene lookup returns CDR1 MGHDK and CDR2 SYGVNS. V was pared by 2 bases and J by 7 bases, with 14 bases between. The CDR3 extends over 14 amino acids. Here the CDR3 reads CASSEARRRWTQYF. The CDR3 region has the DNA TGTGCCAGCAGTGAAGCCCGAAGGAGGTGGACCCAGTACTTC.

This clone was recorded only once. The chain uses TRBV5-1 and TRBJ1-1, with 10 nucleotides matching TRBD1. Germline CDR1 reads SGHRS; CDR2 reads YFSETQ. The CDR3 has 14 amino acids. V was clipped by 7 bases and J by 6 bases; unmatched bases: 9. The CDR3 loop is CASASTGGLSEAFF. The CDR3 DNA reads TGCGCCAGCGCGTCGACAGGGGGCTTATCTGAAGCTTTCTTT.

The gene calls are TRBV21-1 and TRBJ1-4. TRBV21-1 is classified as a pseudogene. The CDR3 has 13 residues. CDR3 amino acids: CASSRGRNEKLFF. CDR3 sequence (DNA): TGTGCCAGCAGCCGAGGACGGAATGAAAAACTGTTTTTT.